Sequencing of this TCR beta chain was carried out in a study of Graves' ophthalmopathy and Graves' hyperthyroidism. Comments on this clonotype: Its antigen remains unknown. One end of the junction fails to match germline, which may point to a read error.

Moderate-to-severe activity, CAS ≥3, NOSPECS ≥4 and duration under 3 months were recorded for donors with ophthalmopathy. As the starting material, roughly 10 ml of fresh peripheral blood yielded the PBMCs. The CDR3 loop spans 11 amino acids. From germline, CDR1 is MRHNA and CDR2 SNTAGT. Study-level results: Most expanded clonotypes from thyroid (those above 0.001 frequency) were also found in blood.

As the template, RNA transcripts were used to amplify TCR beta CDR3 regions. Second-round multiplex PCR came after first-round RT-PCR with HTBI primers. TCRdb called the multiplex PCR reads again in MiXCR, with one record for every CDR3 protein. The sample includes almost 750,000 distinct CDR3 sequences, about 44% of them seen just once. This clonotype originated in an adult man with Graves' ophthalmopathy. The sample consisted of peripheral blood. This rearrangement joins TRBV6-4 to TRBJ2-7; possibly TRBD1 or TRBD2 for D (6 bases each). The CDR3 nucleotides read TGCGCCAGCAGTAAGGGGGGTGGGCGGTACTTC. This gives the protein CASSKGGGRYF.